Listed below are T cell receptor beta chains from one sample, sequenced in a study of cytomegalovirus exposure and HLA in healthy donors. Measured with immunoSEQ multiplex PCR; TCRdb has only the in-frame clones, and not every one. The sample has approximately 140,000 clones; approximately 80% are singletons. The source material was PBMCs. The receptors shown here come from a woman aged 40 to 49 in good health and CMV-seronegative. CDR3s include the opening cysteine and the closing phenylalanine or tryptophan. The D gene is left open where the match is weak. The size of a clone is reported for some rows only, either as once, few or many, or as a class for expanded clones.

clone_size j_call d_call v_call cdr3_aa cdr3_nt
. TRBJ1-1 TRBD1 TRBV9 CASSVAGGSNTEAFF TGTGCCAGCAGCGTAGCAGGGGGCTCGAACACTGAAGCTTTCTTT
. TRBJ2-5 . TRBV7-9 CASSPLPGSSPGETQYF TGTGCCAGCAGCCCACTACCGGGCTCCAGCCCAGGGGAGACCCAGTACTTC
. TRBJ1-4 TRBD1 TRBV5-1 CASSGQGAGEKLFF TGCGCCAGCAGCGGACAGGGGGCGGGAGAAAAACTGTTTTTT
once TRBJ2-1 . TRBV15 CATSSGQYNEQFF TGTGCCACCAGCAGCGGACAGTACAATGAGCAGTTCTTC
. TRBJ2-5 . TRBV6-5 CASSPKWRETQYF TGTGCCAGCAGTCCTAAATGGAGAGAGACCCAGTACTTC
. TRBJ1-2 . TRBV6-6 CASSYSQGINYGYTF TGTGCCAGCAGTTACTCGCAGGGGATAAACTATGGCTACACCTTC
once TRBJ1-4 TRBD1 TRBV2 CASREETDRGREKLFF TGTGCCAGCAGGGAAGAGACCGACAGGGGGCGTGAAAAACTGTTTTTT
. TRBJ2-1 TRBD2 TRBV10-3 CAIKSGETYNEQFF TGTGCCATCAAGAGCGGGGAGACCTACAATGAGCAGTTCTTC
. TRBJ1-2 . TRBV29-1 CSVESGSGYTF TGCAGCGTTGAGTCAGGTTCGGGCTACACCTTC
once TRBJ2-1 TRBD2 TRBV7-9 CASSQPSGRNEQFF TGTGCCAGCAGCCAACCTAGCGGGCGCAATGAGCAGTTCTTC
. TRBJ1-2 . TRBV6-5 CASSSEGSGYTF TGTGCCAGCAGTTCAGAGGGCTCTGGCTACACCTTC
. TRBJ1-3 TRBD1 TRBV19 CASSRQGRSGNTIYF TGTGCCAGTAGTCGACAGGGGAGGTCTGGAAACACCATATATTTT
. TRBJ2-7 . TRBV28 CASGGSTTYEQYF TGTGCCAGCGGAGGCTCCACGACTTACGAGCAGTACTTC
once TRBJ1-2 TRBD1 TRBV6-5 CASSEEGTGMSYTF TGTGCCAGCAGTGAAGAAGGGACAGGGATGAGCTACACCTTC
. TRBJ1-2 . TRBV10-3 CATQRGGGYPF TGTGCCACCCAAAGGGGAGGAGGCTACCCCTTC
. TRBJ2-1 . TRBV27 CASRTASYNEQFF TGTGCCAGCCGGACAGCTTCCTACAATGAGCAGTTCTTC
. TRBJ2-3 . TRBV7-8 CASSSYSLTRGDTQYF TGTGCCAGCAGCTCCTACTCACTAACCCGGGGTGATACGCAGTATTTT
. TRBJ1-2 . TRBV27 CASTPRPASYGYTF TGTGCCAGCACCCCAAGGCCAGCGAGCTATGGCTACACCTTC
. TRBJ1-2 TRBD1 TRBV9 CASSVRSGGTGYTF TGTGCCAGCAGCGTGAGATCAGGGGGCACTGGCTACACCTTC
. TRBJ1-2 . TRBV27 CASSLKAGRGGYTF TGTGCCAGCAGTTTAAAGGCAGGGAGGGGAGGCTACACCTTC
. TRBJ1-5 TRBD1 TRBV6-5 CASSLQGNQPQHF TGTGCCAGCAGTTTACAGGGGAATCAGCCCCAGCATTTT
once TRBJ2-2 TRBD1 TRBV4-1 CASRGQGGDTGELFF TGCGCCAGCAGGGGACAGGGTGGAGACACCGGGGAGCTGTTTTTT
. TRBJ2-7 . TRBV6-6 CASSYTRGGEQYF TGTGCCAGCAGTTACACGCGAGGGGGCGAGCAGTACTTC
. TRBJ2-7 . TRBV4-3 CASSQDRETEQYF TGCGCCAGCAGCCAAGACAGGGAAACCGAGCAGTACTTC
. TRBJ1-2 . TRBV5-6 CASSSDSHHYGYTF TGTGCCAGCAGCTCCGATAGCCATCACTATGGCTACACCTTC
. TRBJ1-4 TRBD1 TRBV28 CASSHEGAANEKLFF TGTGCCAGCAGCCACGAGGGGGCAGCTAATGAAAAACTGTTTTTT
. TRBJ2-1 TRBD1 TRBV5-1 CASSSPGQGANEQFF TGCGCCAGCAGCTCTCCGGGACAGGGGGCTAATGAGCAGTTCTTC
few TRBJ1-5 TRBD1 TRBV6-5 CASSPRGLGNQPQHF TGTGCCAGCAGTCCTAGGGGGCTCGGCAATCAGCCCCAGCATTTT
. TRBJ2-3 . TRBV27 CASSFVRPVRNTDTQYF TGTGCCAGCAGTTTTGTCCGCCCGGTGAGAAACACAGATACGCAGTATTTT
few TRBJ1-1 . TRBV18 CASSPRGLGTEAFF TGTGCCAGCTCACCCAGGGGTCTAGGCACTGAAGCTTTCTTT
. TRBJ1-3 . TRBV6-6 CASSYGDEGSGNTIYF TGTGCCAGCAGTTACGGAGACGAGGGCTCTGGAAACACCATATATTTT
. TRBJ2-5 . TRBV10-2 CASSESSSPQETQYF TGCGCCAGCAGTGAGTCGTCTTCCCCCCAAGAGACCCAGTACTTC
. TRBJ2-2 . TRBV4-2 CASSRDFNTGELFF TGTGCCAGCAGTCGGGACTTCAACACCGGGGAGCTGTTTTTT
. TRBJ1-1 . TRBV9 CASSVGTSSGEAFF TGTGCCAGCAGCGTGGGCACTAGTTCGGGTGAAGCTTTCTTT
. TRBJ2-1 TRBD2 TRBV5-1 CASSLGSGGSWEQFF TGCGCCAGCAGCTTGGGTTCGGGCGGGAGCTGGGAGCAGTTCTTC
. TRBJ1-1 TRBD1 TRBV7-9 CASSLAFSQGKNTEAFF TGTGCCAGCAGCTTAGCCTTCTCACAGGGGAAGAACACTGAAGCTTTCTTT
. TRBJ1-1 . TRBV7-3 CASSLEGVNTEAFF TGTGCCAGCAGCTTGGAGGGAGTGAACACTGAAGCTTTCTTT
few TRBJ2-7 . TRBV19 CASSGPGSDRRGTYEQYF TGTGCCAGTAGTGGACCTGGGTCCGATCGACGGGGGACCTACGAGCAGTACTTC
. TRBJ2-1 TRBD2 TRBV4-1 CASSPGLAGTNEQFF TGCGCCAGCAGCCCTGGACTAGCGGGAACCAATGAGCAGTTCTTC
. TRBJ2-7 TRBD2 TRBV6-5 CASRLAASYEQYF TGTGCCAGCAGACTAGCGGCATCCTACGAGCAGTACTTC
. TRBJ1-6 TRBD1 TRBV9 CASSVEGQANSPLHF TGTGCCAGCAGCGTAGAGGGACAGGCTAATTCACCCCTCCACTTT
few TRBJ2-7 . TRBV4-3 CASSQGVVAGPSYEQYF TGCGCCAGCAGCCAAGGAGTTGTCGCGGGGCCCTCCTACGAGCAGTACTTC
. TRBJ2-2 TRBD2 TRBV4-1 CASSPGLAGVGELFF TGCGCCAGCAGCCCTGGGCTAGCGGGGGTGGGGGAGCTGTTTTTT
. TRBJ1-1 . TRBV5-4 CASSPPVGREAFF TGTGCCAGCAGCCCCCCGGTGGGCCGTGAAGCTTTCTTT
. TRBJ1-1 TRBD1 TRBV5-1 CASSLVGSGQDPMNTEAFF TGCGCCAGCAGCTTGGTAGGGTCCGGACAGGACCCCATGAACACTGAAGCTTTCTTT
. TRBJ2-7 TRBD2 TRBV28 CASSFSGRYEQYF TGTGCCAGCAGTTTTAGCGGGAGGTACGAGCAGTACTTC
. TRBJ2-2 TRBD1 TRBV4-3 CASSHRQGANTGELFF TGCGCCAGCAGCCACCGACAGGGCGCGAACACCGGGGAGCTGTTTTTT
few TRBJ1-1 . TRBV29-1 CSGTGRVSAEAFF TGCAGCGGAACAGGGAGAGTATCGGCTGAAGCTTTCTTT
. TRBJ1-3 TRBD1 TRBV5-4 CASSHDRASSGNTIYF TGTGCCAGCAGCCACGACAGGGCGAGCTCTGGAAACACCATATATTTT
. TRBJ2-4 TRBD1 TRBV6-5 CASSLRQGYGKNIQYF TGTGCCAGCAGTTTGAGACAGGGGTATGGCAAAAACATTCAGTACTTC
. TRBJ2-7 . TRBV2 CASSSDTSYEQYF TGTGCCAGCTCATCGGACACCTCCTACGAGCAGTACTTC
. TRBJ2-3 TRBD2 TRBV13 CASSPRGEYPSTDTQYF TGTGCCAGCAGCCCCCGGGGGGAATACCCTAGCACAGATACGCAGTATTTT
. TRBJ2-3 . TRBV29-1 CSVVTAPEGWDTQYF TGCAGCGTTGTAACAGCGCCGGAGGGTTGGGATACGCAGTATTTT
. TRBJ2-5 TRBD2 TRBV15 CATSRDAGVSSYQETQYF TGTGCCACCAGCAGAGATGCGGGGGTTTCTTCGTACCAAGAGACCCAGTACTTC
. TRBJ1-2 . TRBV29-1 CSVDLYSGYTF TGCAGCGTTGACCTTTATTCGGGCTACACCTTC